This T cell receptor (beta chain) was observed in a study of T-cell memory formation after mild COVID-19. It was 5'RACE with constant-segment primers that produced the TCR alpha and TCR beta cDNA libraries, which carried sample barcodes and UMIs. One entry per CDR3 protein results from TCRdb running MiXCR on the 5' RACE reads. The sample contains 250,000 to 350,000 distinct CDR3 sequences, roughly 21% of which appear only once. After removal of 7 bases from V and 2 bases from J, the junction contained 5 bases not matched to a gene. The germline gives CDR1 SQVTM, CDR2 ANQGSEA. The CDR3 sequence is 13 residues long. General study results and limits: What remained unconfirmed was the SARS-CoV-2 specificity of second-wave clones peaking on day 37. CD4+ contracting clones were found mainly in CM and EM, and CD8+ ones in EMRA.

Comments on this clonotype: Its antigen is currently unknown.

Material: PBMCs or a T cell subset sorted from them (not recorded which). This TCR was sampled from a man between 18 and 35 years old who had mild COVID-19 (a few samples of this study predate the infection). Cell type and time point are not known. The chain has TRBV29-1 and TRBJ2-3; 8 bases agree with TRBD2. The CDR3 nucleotides read TGCAGCGCACAAGCGGGGGCCACAGATACGCAGTATTTT. It specifies CSAQAGATDTQYF.